Sequencing of this TCR beta chain was carried out in a study of regulatory T cells in long-lasting Graves disease. Across the study: The antithyroid drugs taken by newly diagnosed Graves' patients had been used for under 3 months. Study-wide results and caveats: Samples came from peripheral blood alone, without thyroid tissue. Persistent disease was associated with favored TRBV28 usage and with favored use of TRBJ1-2 and TRBJ2-5.

Building the TCR beta libraries relied on iRepertoire HTBI primers, and CDR3 regions underwent Arm-PCR. Under the authors' procedure: Looking across samples, the authors found some 60 TRBV and 14 TRBJ segments. In TCRdb, the multiplex PCR reads were re-called with MiXCR into one record per CDR3 protein. TCRdb assigned the V and J calls; the authors' analysis was not used. The sample consists of 320,000 or so distinct CDR3 sequences, 18% of them appearing once. Time point indicated: newly diagnosed GD, antithyroid drugs for less than 3 months. There was RNA extracted from PBMCs, and the TCR library was made from it. With V trimmed by 1 base and J by 0 bases, 5 bases remained unmatched. CDR1 is SGDLS and CDR2 is YYNGEE in the germline V gene. This CDR3 has 18 amino acids. This clonotype has more than one count but fewer than ten. Its target is not known.

This chain joins TRBV9 and TRBJ2-2; 11 bases line up with TRBD2. Here the sequenced sample was peripheral blood mononuclear cells (PBMCs), taken at new diagnosis, from a patient treated with antithyroid drugs. The TCR was taken from a female donor with Graves disease. The CDR3 DNA reads TGTGCCAGCAGCGTACTAGCGGGAGGCTCCGCGAACACCGGGGAGCTGTTTTTT. Translation: CASSVLAGGSANTGELFF.